The TCR beta chain under discussion was sequenced for a study of T cell changes during pregnancy in multiple sclerosis. Per germline, CDR1 LGHNA and CDR2 YNFKEQ. J gave up 4 bases and V 4 bases, and 9 bases lay outside the gene matches. The CDR3 is made up of 16 amino acids. Sequencing used immunoSEQ multiplex PCR; TCRdb keeps in-frame clones, though not all of them. The sample includes some 77,000 clones, roughly 92% of them seen just once. This sequence was found in a female donor in good health, enrolled as a control in a pregnancy study. The source was peripheral blood, collected in the second trimester of pregnancy. The V and J genes are TRBV4-2 and TRBJ1-4; 7 positions agree with TRBD1. The CDR3 DNA sequence: TGTGCCAGCAGCCGAGGGGGCACTCAAAGTAATGAAAAACTGTTTTTT. As protein: CASSRGGTQSNEKLFF.